Listed here are 6 T cell receptor beta chains from one sample, sequenced in a study of CD8+ T cells in alopecia areata. Treatment in this sample: oral pan-JAK inhibitor, 5-10 mg twice daily. In each case, RNA was isolated and then reverse transcribed into cDNA as the sequencing template. Only in-frame clones appear in the TCRdb table, and some are missing; sequencing was by immunoSEQ multiplex PCR. The sample includes approximately 200,000 clones, roughly three fifths of them seen just once. The sequenced sample was CD4+ T cells sorted from blood, obtained at week 4, from a patient treated with tofacitinib. These receptors all come from a human donor with alopecia areata.

V is TRBV27 and J is TRBJ1-2; D gene unclear. The CDR3 is 10 amino acids. Germline assignment: CDR1 MNHEY and CDR2 SMNVEV (reference sequence). Trimming shortened V by 3 bases and J by 8 bases, and 4 bases separated the two germline ends. As DNA, the CDR3 is TGTGCCAGCAGTTTTTCCGGCTACACCTTC. Its protein is CASSFSGYTF.

The chain recombines TRBV29-1 with TRBJ2-1, with TRBD2 identical over 10 bases. In germline, CDR1 is SQVTM, CDR2 ANQGSEA. The junction had 6 bases not matched to a gene; V was cut back by 4 bases and J by 6 bases. The CDR3 loop spans 14 amino acids. The CDR3 reads CSVAASGSSNEQFF. As DNA, the CDR3 is TGCAGCGTTGCTGCTAGCGGGAGTTCCAATGAGCAGTTCTTC.

The rearrangement links TRBV10-3 to TRBJ2-5; D remains unclear. CDR1 and CDR2 (germline): ENHRY, SYGVKD. This CDR3 contains 12 residues. V was trimmed by 6 bases and J by 5 bases, leaving 10 bases between them. CDR3 nucleotides: TGTGCCATCAGCTCGTCGCGCGAGACCCAGTACTTC. Amino acids: CAISSSRETQYF.

This chain links TRBV4-2 with TRBJ2-2; unclear D gene. V gave up 4 bases and J gave up 1 base, with 7 bases separating them. This CDR3 spans 14 amino acids. Germline lookup yields CDR1 LGHNA and CDR2 YNFKEQ. CDR3 DNA sequence: TGTGCCAGCAGCCTCACTGGGAACACCGGGGAGCTGTTTTTT. Translation: CASSLTGNTGELFF.

This clone was seen a handful of times. The rearrangement uses TRBV29-1 and TRBJ2-2; TRBD2 agrees at 7 bases. The CDR3 covers 16 residues. Germline lookup yields CDR1 SQVTM and CDR2 ANQGSEA. V trimming: 3 bases; J trimming: 1 base; junction bases outside the gene matches: 8. The CDR3 DNA follows: TGCAGCGTTGATACCGCTCCTAGCGGGAACACCGGGGAGCTGTTTTTT. Translation: CSVDTAPSGNTGELFF.

CDR3 sequence reads: CASSELRGKINEQFF. CDR3 nucleotides: TGCGCCAGCAGTGAGTTACGCGGGAAAATCAATGAGCAGTTCTTC. The chain couples TRBV10-2 to TRBJ2-1; tentative D call: TRBD2 (6 bases). The germline V gene has CDR1 WSHSY and CDR2 SAAADI. This CDR3 has 15 amino acids. V shed 1 base and J shed 6 bases, with 13 bases lying between them.